These 17 T cell receptor beta chains were all obtained from the same sample, sequenced in a study of CD8 T cells in ankylosing spondylitis. Via MiXCR, TCRdb re-called the 5' RACE reads, giving one row per CDR3 protein. The sample holds some 450,000 distinct CDR3 sequences, over 15% seen once. For these receptors, no antigen is known. General study results and limits: A motif of 8 or 9 highly homologous TCR beta variants was seen as apparently characteristic of ankylosing spondylitis blood.

Source material: blood, either unsorted or a sorted T cell fraction (not recorded which). The receptors derive from a male donor with ankylosing spondylitis.

This clonotype has ten or more counts. CDR3 residues: CASRATSGNYEQYF. The CDR3 DNA reads TGTGCCAGCAGGGCGACTAGCGGGAATTACGAGCAGTACTTC. The chain recombines TRBV12-3 or TRBV12-4 with TRBJ2-7; 11 bases fit TRBD2. V trimming: 6 bases; J trimming: 4 bases; junction bases outside the gene matches: 5. The CDR3 has 14 amino acids.

This rearrangement joins TRBV2 to TRBJ1-3, with 8 bases identical to TRBD1. The CDR3 totals 12 residues. Looked up from germline, CDR1 is SNHLY and CDR2 is FYNNEI. V lost 6 bases and J lost 10; bases outside the gene matches: 5. The CDR3 loop is CASREDRATIYF. CDR3 in DNA: TGTGCCAGCAGGGAGGACAGGGCAACCATATATTTT.

The sample holds a few counts of this clonotype. The V gene is TRBV15, the J gene TRBJ2-1, with TRBD2 matching over 7 bases. Germline CDR1 and CDR2: LNHNV and YYDKDF (reference sequence). V dropped 5 bases and J dropped 6; count of bases not matched to a gene: 10. The CDR3 spans 15 residues. The CDR3, as DNA: TGTGCCACCAGCGACCGGACGCCGGGAGGCAATGAGCAGTTCTTC. Translated, it gives CATSDRTPGGNEQFF.

This sequence joins TRBV3-1 and TRBJ2-7, with TRBD2 identical over 9 bases. Germline assignment: CDR1 LGHDT and CDR2 YNNKEL (reference sequence). Trimming at V came to 4 bases and at J to 1 base, leaving 14 bases not matched to a gene. This CDR3 is built from 18 residues. The CDR3 coding sequence is TGTGCCAGCAGCCCCCGTGATAGCGGGGGCTATCCTTCCTACGAGCAGTACTTC. Translated: CASSPRDSGGYPSYEQYF.

The genes are TRBV9 and TRBJ1-4, with TRBD1 matching 8 bases. This CDR3 is 18 amino acids long. J gave up 8 bases and V 3 bases, and 18 bases lay outside the gene matches. CDR1 and CDR2 from the germline V gene are SGDLS and YYNGEE. The CDR3 is CASSAWSQGAHGGEKLFF. In DNA, the CDR3 is TGTGCCAGCAGCGCTTGGTCGCAGGGGGCGCATGGAGGAGAAAAACTGTTTTTT.

This clonotype came up a few times. J is TRBJ2-1 and V is TRBV5-1; TRBD2 matches 9 bases. Germline CDR1 SGHRS, CDR2 YFSETQ. V shed 4 bases and J 2 bases; nucleotides not matched to a gene: 4. The CDR3 contains 15 residues. CDR3 nucleotides: TGCGCCAGCAGCCCCATAGCGGGAGCCTACAATGAGCAGTTCTTC. It yields the protein CASSPIAGAYNEQFF.

This sequence joins TRBV20-1 and TRBJ2-2; 7 nucleotides agree with TRBD1. Looked up from germline, CDR1 is DFQATT and CDR2 is SNEGSKA (reference sequence). This CDR3 is built from 14 residues. V was pared by 6 bases and J by 6 bases, with 10 bases of the junction left unmatched. The CDR3 protein is CSALRDSRSGELFF. In DNA, the CDR3 is TGCAGTGCACTCCGGGACAGCAGGTCCGGGGAGCTGTTTTTT.

This clonotype was observed a few times. The chain combines TRBV29-1 with TRBJ2-3, with 8 bases lining up with TRBD2. With 6 bases clipped from V and 4 bases from J, the junction kept 12 bases outside the gene matches. This CDR3 comprises 15 residues. Germline CDR1 SQVTM, CDR2 ANQGSEA. The CDR3 here is CSVSGGPVGSDTQYF. The CDR3 coding sequence is TGCAGCGTGTCGGGGGGGCCGGTTGGGTCAGATACGCAGTATTTT.

The V and J genes are TRBV11-2 and TRBJ2-1; D call uncertain. Trimming stripped 7 bases from V and 4 bases from J, with 8 bases between. This CDR3 spans 12 amino acids. Looked up from germline, CDR1 is SGHAT and CDR2 is FQNNGV. This chain's CDR3 is CASNDPYNEQFF. CDR3 bases: TGTGCCAGCAACGACCCGTACAATGAGCAGTTCTTC.

This chain uses TRBV7-2 with TRBJ1-3; D call uncertain. The germline V and J ends were trimmed by 5 bases and 1 base, with 9 bases remaining between them. This CDR3 is 14 amino acids long. In germline, CDR1 is SGHTA, CDR2 FQGNSA. DNA for the CDR3: TGTGCCAGCAGCCGTGGGGTTTCTGGAAACACCATATATTTT. It encodes CASSRGVSGNTIYF.

The V and J genes are TRBV6-1 and TRBJ1-2; a possible D gene is TRBD1 (6 bases). V was trimmed by 5 bases and J by 4 bases, leaving 14 bases between them. The CDR3 is 14 residues long. Germline V CDR1 and CDR2: MNHNS, SASEGT. CDR3 loop: CASSRNRELYGYTF. For the CDR3, the DNA is TGTGCCAGCAGTCGCAACAGGGAACTCTATGGCTACACCTTC.

This clonotype showed up many times. This chain joins TRBV29-1 and TRBJ1-1, with D unclear. In germline, CDR1 is SQVTM, CDR2 ANQGSEA. V lost 1 base, J lost 0 bases, and 6 bases lay in between. This CDR3 has 13 amino acids. The CDR3 coding sequence is TGCAGCGTTGAAGGTCGGCTGAACACTGAAGCTTTCTTT. Amino acids: CSVEGRLNTEAFF.

The chain recombines TRBV5-1 with TRBJ2-5; TRBD2 agrees at 13 bases. Germline V gene sequence: CDR1 SGHRS, CDR2 YFSETQ. CDR3 length equals 17 residues. V dropped 4 bases and J dropped 5; count of bases not matched to a gene: 11. CDR3 nucleotides: TGCGCCAGCAGCCAAGGACTAGCGGGGGTTGGTTTGGAGACCCAGTACTTC. Its protein is CASSQGLAGVGLETQYF.

V usage is TRBV20-1 and J usage is TRBJ2-7, with D maybe TRBD2 (6 bases). Trimming removed 4 bases at V and 3 bases at J, with 13 bases between. The CDR3 has 13 amino acids. The germline V gene has CDR1 DFQATT and CDR2 SNEGSKA (reference sequence). CDR3 in amino acids: CSAKRAGFYEQYF. Written as DNA, the CDR3 is TGCAGTGCTAAGCGGGCCGGCTTCTACGAGCAGTACTTC.

This clonotype has more than one count but fewer than ten. A much larger clone lies one base from this, so it may be a read error. The chain recombines TRBV7-8 with TRBJ1-5; unclear D gene. The CDR3 consists of 14 residues. CDR1 is SGHVS, CDR2 FQNEAQ, per germline. CDR3 amino acids: CASKSGYSSQPQHF. CDR3 bases: TGTGCCAGCAAGTCGGGATATAGCAGTCAGCCCCAGCATTTT.

The chain uses TRBV7-2 and TRBJ1-2; 8 nucleotides agree with TRBD1. Germline lookup yields CDR1 SGHTA and CDR2 FQGNSA. This CDR3 spans 16 amino acids. The ends lost 3 bases at V and 1 base at J; junction bases unmatched: 7. The CDR3: CASSFPPGQVNYGYTF. The CDR3 bases are TGTGCCAGCAGCTTCCCCCCGGGACAGGTTAACTATGGCTACACCTTC.

In this sample, this clonotype turned up a few times. The V gene is TRBV7-8, the J gene TRBJ2-7; 8 nucleotides line up with TRBD1. This CDR3 contains 16 residues. After removal of 6 bases from V and 2 bases from J, the junction contained 12 bases not matched to a gene. The germline V gene has CDR1 SGHVS and CDR2 FQNEAQ. The CDR3 bases are TGTGCCAGCAGGTCGGCCCTCCGGACAGGGCCCTACGAGCAGTACTTC. This codes for CASRSALRTGPYEQYF.